This T cell receptor (beta chain) was recovered during a study of patients and donors after allogeneic stem cell transplantation. Germline values: CDR1 SGHRS, CDR2 YFSETQ. This CDR3 is 14 amino acids long. J gave up 1 base and V 5 bases, and 1 base lay outside the gene matches. TCRdb itself ran the RT-PCR reads through MiXCR, one entry per CDR3 protein. The sample has roughly 230,000 distinct CDR3 sequences, approximately 14% seen once; the top ten hold about 9.9%. This clonotype was found many times. Material for sequencing was blood, either unsorted or a sorted T cell fraction (not recorded which). This chain uses TRBV5-1 with TRBJ2-2; 8 bases line up with TRBD1. The receptor was derived from a human donor who was either an allogeneic HSCT recipient or a stem cell or donor lymphocyte infusion donor (not recorded which). It is not recorded whose cells these are; they may come from a transplant donor. The CDR3 loop reads CASRGTGNTGELFF. CDR3 nucleotide sequence: TGCGCCAGCAGAGGGACAGGGAACACCGGGGAGCTGTTTTTT.